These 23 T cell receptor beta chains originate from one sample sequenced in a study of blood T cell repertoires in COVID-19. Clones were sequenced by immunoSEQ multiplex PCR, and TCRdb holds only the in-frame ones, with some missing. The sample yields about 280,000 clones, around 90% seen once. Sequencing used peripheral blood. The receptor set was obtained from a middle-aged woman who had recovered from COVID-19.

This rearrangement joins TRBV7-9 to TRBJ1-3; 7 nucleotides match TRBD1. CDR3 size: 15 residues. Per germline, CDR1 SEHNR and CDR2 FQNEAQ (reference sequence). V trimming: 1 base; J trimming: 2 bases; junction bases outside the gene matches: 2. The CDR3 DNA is TGTGCCAGCAGCTTAGGGGACAGTGCTGGAAACACCATATATTTT. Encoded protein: CASSLGDSAGNTIYF. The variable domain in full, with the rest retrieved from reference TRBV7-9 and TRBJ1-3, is DTGVSQNPRHKITKRGQNVTFRCDPISEHNRLYWYRQTLGQGPEFLTYFQNEAQLEKSRLLSDRFSAERPKGSFSTLEIQRTEQGDSAMYLCASSLGDSAGNTIYFGEGSWLTVV.

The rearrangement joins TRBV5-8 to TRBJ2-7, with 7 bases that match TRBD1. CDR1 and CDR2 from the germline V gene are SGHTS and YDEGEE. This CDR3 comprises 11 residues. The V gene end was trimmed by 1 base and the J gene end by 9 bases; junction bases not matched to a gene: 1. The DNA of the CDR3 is TGTGCCAGCAGCTTGACAGGGGTGCAGTACTTC. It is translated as CASSLTGVQYF.

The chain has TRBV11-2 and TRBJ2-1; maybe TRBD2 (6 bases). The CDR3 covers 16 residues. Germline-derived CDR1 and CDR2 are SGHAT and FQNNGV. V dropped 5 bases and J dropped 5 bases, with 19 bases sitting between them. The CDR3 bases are TGTGCCAGCAGCCTCATTTGGGGGGTTCGGAACAATGAGCAGTTCTTC. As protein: CASSLIWGVRNNEQFF.

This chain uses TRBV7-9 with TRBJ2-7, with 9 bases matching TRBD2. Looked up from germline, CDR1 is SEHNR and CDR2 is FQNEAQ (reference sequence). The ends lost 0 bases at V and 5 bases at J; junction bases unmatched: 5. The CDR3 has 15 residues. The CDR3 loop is CASSLASGSRDEQYF. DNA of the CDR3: TGTGCCAGCAGCTTAGCTAGCGGGAGCAGGGACGAGCAGTACTTC.

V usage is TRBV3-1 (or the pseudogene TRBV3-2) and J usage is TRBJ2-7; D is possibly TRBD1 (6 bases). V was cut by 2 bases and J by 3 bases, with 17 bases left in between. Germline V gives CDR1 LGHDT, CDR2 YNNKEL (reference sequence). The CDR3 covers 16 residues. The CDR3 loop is CASSQNTGTPYYEQYF. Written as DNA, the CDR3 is TGTGCCAGCAGCCAAAACACAGGGACCCCCTACTACGAGCAGTACTTC.

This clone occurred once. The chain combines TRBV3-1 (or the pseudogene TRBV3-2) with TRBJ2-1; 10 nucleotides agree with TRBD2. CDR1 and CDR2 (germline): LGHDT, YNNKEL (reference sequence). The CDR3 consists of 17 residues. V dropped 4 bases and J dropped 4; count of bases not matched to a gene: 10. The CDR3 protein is CASSPTGTSDLYNEQFF. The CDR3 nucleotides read TGTGCCAGCAGCCCGACCGGGACTAGCGATCTTTACAATGAGCAGTTCTTC.

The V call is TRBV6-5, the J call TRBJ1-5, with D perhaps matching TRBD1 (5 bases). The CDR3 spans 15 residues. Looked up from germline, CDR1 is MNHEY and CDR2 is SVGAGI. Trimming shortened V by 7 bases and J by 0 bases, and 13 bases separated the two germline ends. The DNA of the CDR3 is TGTGCCAGCATGGCAGGGTCATATAGCAATCAGCCCCAGCATTTT. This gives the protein CASMAGSYSNQPQHF.

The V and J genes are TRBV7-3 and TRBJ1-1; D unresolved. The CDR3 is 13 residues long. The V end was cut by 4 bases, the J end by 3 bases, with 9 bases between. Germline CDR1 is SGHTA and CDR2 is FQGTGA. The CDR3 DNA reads TGTGCCAGCAGCTCACAAGAGGACACTGAAGCTTTCTTT. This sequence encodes CASSSQEDTEAFF.

CDR3 sequence (DNA): TGCGCCAGCAGCCTTTCGACAGATACGCAGTATTTT. It codes for CASSLSTDTQYF. The chain recombines TRBV4-1 with TRBJ2-3; D gene uncertain. The length of the CDR3 is 12 residues. The V end was cut by 4 bases, the J end by 3 bases, with 5 bases between. The germline V gene has CDR1 MGHRA and CDR2 YSYEKL.

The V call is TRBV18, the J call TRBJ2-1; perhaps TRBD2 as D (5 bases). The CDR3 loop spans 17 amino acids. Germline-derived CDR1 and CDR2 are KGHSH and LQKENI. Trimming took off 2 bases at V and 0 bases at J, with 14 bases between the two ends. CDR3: CASSPAMDWSSYNEQFF. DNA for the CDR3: TGTGCCAGCTCACCAGCTATGGACTGGAGCTCCTACAATGAGCAGTTCTTC.

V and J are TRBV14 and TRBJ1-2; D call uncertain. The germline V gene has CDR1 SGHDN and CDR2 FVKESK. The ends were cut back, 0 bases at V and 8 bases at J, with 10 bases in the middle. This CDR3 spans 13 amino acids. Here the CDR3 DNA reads TGTGCCAGCAGCCAAGAGGTACAGAGAGGCTACACCTTC. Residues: CASSQEVQRGYTF.

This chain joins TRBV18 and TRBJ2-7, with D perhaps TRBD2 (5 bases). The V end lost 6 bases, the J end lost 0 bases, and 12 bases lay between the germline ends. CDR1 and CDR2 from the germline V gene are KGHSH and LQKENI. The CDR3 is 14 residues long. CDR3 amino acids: CASSAEASSYEQYF. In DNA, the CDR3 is TGTGCCAGCTCGGCGGAGGCAAGCTCCTACGAGCAGTACTTC.

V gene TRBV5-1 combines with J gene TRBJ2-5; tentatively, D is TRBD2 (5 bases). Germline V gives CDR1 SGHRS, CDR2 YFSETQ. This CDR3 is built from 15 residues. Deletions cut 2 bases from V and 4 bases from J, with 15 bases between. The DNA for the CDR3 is TGCGCCAGCAGCTTTAACGGGATCTCCAGAGAGACCCAGTACTTC. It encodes CASSFNGISRETQYF.

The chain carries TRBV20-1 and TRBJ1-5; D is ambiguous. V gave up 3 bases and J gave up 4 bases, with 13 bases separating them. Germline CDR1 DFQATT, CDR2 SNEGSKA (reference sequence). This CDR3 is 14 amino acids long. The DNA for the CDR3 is TGCAGTGCTAGTGCCCCCCCTACTAATCAGCCCCAGCATTTT. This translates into CSASAPPTNQPQHF.

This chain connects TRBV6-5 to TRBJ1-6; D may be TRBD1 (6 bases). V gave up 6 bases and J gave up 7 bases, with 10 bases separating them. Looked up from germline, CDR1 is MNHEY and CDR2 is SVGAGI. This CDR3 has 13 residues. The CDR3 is CASRGDTNSPLHF. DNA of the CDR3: TGTGCCAGCAGGGGGGACACAAATTCACCCCTCCACTTT.

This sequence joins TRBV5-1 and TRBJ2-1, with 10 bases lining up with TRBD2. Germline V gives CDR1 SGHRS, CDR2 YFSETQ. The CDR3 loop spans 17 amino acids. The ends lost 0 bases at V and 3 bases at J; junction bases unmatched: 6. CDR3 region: CASSLAGGLADYNEQFF. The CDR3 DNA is TGCGCCAGCAGCTTGGCCGGTGGACTAGCGGACTACAATGAGCAGTTCTTC.

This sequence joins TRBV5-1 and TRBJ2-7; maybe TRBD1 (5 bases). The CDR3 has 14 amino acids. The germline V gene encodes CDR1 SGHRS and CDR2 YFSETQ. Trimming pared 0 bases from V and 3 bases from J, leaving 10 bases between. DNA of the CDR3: TGCGCCAGCAGCTTGGAAGGGGCCCGCTACGAGCAGTACTTC. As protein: CASSLEGARYEQYF.

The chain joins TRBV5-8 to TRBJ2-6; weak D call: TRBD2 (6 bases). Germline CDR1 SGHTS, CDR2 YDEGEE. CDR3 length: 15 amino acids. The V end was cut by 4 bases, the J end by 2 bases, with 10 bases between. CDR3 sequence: CASSGGGAGANVLTF. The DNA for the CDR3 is TGTGCCAGCAGCGGCGGAGGGGCTGGGGCCAACGTCCTGACTTTC.

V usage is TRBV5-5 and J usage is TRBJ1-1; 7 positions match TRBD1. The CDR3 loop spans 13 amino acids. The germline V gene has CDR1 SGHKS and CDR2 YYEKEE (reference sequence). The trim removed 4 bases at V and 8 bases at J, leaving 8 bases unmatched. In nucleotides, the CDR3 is TGTGCCAGCAGCAGGCGGGGACAGTTAGAAGCTTTCTTT. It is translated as CASSRRGQLEAFF.

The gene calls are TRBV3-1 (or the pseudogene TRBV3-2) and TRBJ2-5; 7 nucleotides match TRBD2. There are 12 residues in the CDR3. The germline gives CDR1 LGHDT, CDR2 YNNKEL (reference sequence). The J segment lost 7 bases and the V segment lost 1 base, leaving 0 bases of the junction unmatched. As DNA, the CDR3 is TGTGCCAGCAGCCAAGGGGGGGGGACCCAGTACTTC. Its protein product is CASSQGGGTQYF.

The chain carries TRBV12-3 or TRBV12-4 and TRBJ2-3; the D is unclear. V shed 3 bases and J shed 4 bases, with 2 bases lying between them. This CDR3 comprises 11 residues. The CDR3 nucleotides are TGTGCCAGCAGTTTCGCAGATACGCAGTATTTT. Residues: CASSFADTQYF.

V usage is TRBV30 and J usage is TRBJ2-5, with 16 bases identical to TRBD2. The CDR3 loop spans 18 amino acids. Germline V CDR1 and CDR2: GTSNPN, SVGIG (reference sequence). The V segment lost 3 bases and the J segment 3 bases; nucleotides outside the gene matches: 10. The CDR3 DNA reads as TGTGCCTGGAGGGGACTAGCGGGAGGGGGGAGCTCGGAAGAGACCCAGTACTTC. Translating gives CAWRGLAGGGSSEETQYF.

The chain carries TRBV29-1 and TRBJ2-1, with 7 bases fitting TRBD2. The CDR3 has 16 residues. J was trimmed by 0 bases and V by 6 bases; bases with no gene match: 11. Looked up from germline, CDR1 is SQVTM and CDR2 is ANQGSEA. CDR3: CSVAGVGGSSYNEQFF. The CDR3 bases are TGCAGCGTGGCGGGGGTTGGCGGGAGCTCCTACAATGAGCAGTTCTTC.